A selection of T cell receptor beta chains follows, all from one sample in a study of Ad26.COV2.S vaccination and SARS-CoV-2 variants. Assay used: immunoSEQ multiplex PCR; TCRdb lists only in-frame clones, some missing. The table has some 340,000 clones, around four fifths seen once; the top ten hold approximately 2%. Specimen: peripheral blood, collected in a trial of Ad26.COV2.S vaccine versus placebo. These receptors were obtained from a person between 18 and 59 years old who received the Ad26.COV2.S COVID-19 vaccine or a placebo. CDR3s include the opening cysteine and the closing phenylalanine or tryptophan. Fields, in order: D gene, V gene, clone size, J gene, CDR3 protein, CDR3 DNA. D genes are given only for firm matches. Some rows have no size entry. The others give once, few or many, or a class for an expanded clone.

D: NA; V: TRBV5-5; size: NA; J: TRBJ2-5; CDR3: CASSFFKGYETQYF; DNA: TGTGCCAGCAGCTTTTTTAAGGGCTACGAGACCCAGTACTTC
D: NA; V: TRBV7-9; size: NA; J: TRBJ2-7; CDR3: CASSLSSSYEQYF; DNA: TGTGCCAGCAGTCTCAGTAGCTCCTACGAGCAGTACTTC
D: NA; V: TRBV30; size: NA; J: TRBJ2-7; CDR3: CAWSPGGVPYEQYF; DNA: TGTGCCTGGAGTCCCGGCGGGGTCCCCTACGAGCAGTACTTC
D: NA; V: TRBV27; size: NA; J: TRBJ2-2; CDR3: CASVARLTPPGELFF; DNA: TGTGCCAGCGTAGCTCGCCTGACCCCCCCCGGGGAGCTGTTTTTT
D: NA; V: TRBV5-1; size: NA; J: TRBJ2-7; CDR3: CASSLALGGLYEQYF; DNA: TGCGCCAGCAGCTTGGCCTTGGGTGGTCTCTACGAGCAGTACTTC
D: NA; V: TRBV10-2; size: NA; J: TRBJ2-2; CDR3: CARAGDVAGELFF; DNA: TGCGCCAGGGCAGGGGATGTTGCCGGGGAGCTGTTTTTT
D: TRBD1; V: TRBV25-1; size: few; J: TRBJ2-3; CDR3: CASSVPPRDSPASDTQYF; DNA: TGTGCCAGCAGTGTTCCGCCAAGGGACAGCCCAGCGTCAGATACGCAGTATTTT
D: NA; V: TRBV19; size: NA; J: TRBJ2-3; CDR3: CASGEQDYTQYF; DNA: TGTGCCTCAGGGGAACAGGACTATACGCAGTATTTT
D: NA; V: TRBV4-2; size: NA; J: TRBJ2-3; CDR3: CASSQGPLRRSRTNTDTQYF; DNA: TGTGCCAGCAGCCAAGGCCCCCTCCGTAGGTCGAGAACCAACACAGATACGCAGTATTTT
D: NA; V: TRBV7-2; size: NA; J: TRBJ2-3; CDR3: CASSLSPSGATQYF; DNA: TGTGCCAGCAGCTTATCCCCCAGTGGCGCGACGCAGTATTTT
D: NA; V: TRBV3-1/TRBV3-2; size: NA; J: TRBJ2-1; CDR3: CASSQDSRAGPANEQFF; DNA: TGTGCCAGCAGCCAAGATAGTAGGGCGGGCCCCGCCAATGAGCAGTTCTTC
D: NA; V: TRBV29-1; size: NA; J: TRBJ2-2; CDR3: CSVHRDTNTGELFF; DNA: TGCAGCGTTCACAGGGATACGAACACCGGGGAGCTGTTTTTT
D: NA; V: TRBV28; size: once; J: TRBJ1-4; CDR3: CATDGGANEKLFF; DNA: TGTGCCACCGACGGAGGTGCTAATGAAAAACTGTTTTTT
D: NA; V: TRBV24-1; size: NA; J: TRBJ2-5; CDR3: CATSDSHREETQYF; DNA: TGTGCCACCAGTGATTCGCACAGGGAAGAGACCCAGTACTTC
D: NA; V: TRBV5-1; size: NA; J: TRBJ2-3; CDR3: CASSFMWSSTDTQYF; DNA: TGCGCCAGCAGCTTTATGTGGAGTAGCACAGATACGCAGTATTTT
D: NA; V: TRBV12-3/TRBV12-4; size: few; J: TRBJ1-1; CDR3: CASSRGRGTEAFF; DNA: TGTGCCAGCAGCCGGGGCAGGGGCACTGAAGCTTTCTTT
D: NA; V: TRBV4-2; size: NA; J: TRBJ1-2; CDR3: CASSPRPMTYGYTF; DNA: TGTGCCAGCAGCCCCCGTCCCATGACCTATGGCTACACCTTC
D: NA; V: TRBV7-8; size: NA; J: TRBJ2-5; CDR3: CASSLRFRVATQYF; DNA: TGTGCCAGCAGCTTGAGGTTCAGGGTGGCGACCCAGTACTTC
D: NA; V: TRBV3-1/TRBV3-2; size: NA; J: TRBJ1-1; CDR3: CASSARETEAFF; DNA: TGTGCCAGCAGCGCCCGCGAGACTGAAGCTTTCTTT
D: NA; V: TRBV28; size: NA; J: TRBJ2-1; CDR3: CASSPLPGGSYNEQFF; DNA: TGTGCCAGCAGCCCCCTCCCTGGGGGCTCCTACAATGAGCAGTTCTTC
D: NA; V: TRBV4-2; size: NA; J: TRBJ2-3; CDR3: CASSQDWARSSSSTDTQYF; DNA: TGTGCCAGCAGCCAAGATTGGGCGCGAAGCTCCTCTAGCACAGATACGCAGTATTTT
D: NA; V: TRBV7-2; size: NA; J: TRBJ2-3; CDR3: CASSLRRGTDTQYF; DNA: TGTGCCAGCAGCTTGAGAAGGGGCACAGATACGCAGTATTTT
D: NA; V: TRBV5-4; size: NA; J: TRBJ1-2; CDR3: CATAGVDYGYTF; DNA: TGTGCCACCGCGGGGGTTGACTATGGCTACACCTTC
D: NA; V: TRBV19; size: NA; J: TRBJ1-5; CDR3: CASSTASGTSNQPQHF; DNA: TGTGCCAGTAGTACGGCTTCGGGGACTAGCAATCAGCCCCAGCATTTT
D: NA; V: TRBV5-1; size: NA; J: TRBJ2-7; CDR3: CASSDGGTGYEQYF; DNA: TGCGCCAGCAGCGATGGCGGAACAGGATACGAGCAGTACTTC
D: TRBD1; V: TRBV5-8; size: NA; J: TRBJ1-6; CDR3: CASSFGGQGSPLHF; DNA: TGTGCCAGCAGCTTCGGAGGACAGGGTTCACCCCTCCACTTT
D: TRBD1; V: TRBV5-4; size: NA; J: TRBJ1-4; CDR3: CASSEGQGVATNEKLFF; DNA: TGTGCCAGCAGCGAGGGACAGGGGGTTGCAACTAATGAAAAACTGTTTTTT
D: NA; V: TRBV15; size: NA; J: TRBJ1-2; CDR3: CATSREGRTTSTNYGYTF; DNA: TGTGCCACCAGCAGAGAGGGGCGGACGACCAGTACTAACTATGGCTACACCTTC
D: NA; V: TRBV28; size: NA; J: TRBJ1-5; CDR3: CASGRLNSNQPQHF; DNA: TGTGCCAGCGGACGACTAAATAGCAATCAGCCCCAGCATTTT
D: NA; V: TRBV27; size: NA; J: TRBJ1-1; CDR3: CASSREGVRNAEAFF; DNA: TGTGCCAGCAGTCGGGAAGGGGTTAGGAACGCTGAAGCTTTCTTT
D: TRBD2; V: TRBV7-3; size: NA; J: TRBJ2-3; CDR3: CASSPLAGGTDTQYF; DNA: TGTGCCAGCAGCCCCCTAGCGGGGGGAACAGATACGCAGTATTTT
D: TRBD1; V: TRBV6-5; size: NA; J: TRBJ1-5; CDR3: CASSRDSTNQPQHF; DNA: TGTGCCAGCAGCCGGGACAGCACCAATCAGCCCCAGCATTTT
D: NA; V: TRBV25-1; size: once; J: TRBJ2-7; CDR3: CASSRGDLGYEQYF; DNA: TGTGCCAGCAGTAGGGGGGACCTAGGGTACGAGCAGTACTTC
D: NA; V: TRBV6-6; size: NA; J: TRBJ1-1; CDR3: CASSYSSGAMGTEAFF; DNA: TGTGCCAGCAGTTACTCGTCGGGGGCCATGGGCACTGAAGCTTTCTTT
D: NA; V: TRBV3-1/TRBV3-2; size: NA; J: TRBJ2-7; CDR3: CASSQWRNEQYF; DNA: TGTGCCAGCAGCCAGTGGAGGAACGAGCAGTACTTC
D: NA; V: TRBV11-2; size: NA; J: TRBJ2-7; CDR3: CASSLGDLSKQYF; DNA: TGTGCCAGCAGCTTGGGGGATCTCTCTAAGCAGTACTTC
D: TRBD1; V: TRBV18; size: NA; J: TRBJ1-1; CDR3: CASSPDRVRLTEAFF; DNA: TGTGCCAGCTCACCCGACAGGGTAAGGCTCACTGAAGCTTTCTTT
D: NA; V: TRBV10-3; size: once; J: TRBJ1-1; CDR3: CAISESGNTEAFF; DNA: TGTGCCATCAGTGAGTCGGGGAACACTGAAGCTTTCTTT
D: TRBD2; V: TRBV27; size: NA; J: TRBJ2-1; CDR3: CASSPTGLAGRMNNEQFF; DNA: TGTGCCAGCAGCCCAACCGGACTAGCGGGTAGAATGAACAATGAGCAGTTCTTC
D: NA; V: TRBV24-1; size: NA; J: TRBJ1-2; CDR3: CATSDGGTVSNYGYTF; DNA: TGTGCCACCAGTGACGGAGGGACTGTTTCTAACTATGGCTACACCTTC
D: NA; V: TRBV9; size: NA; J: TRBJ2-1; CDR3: CASSIRGSSYNEQFF; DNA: TGTGCCAGCAGCATTCGGGGGAGCTCCTACAATGAGCAGTTCTTC
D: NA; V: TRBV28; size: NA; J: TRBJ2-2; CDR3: CASSLEVRGTGELFF; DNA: TGTGCCAGCAGTTTAGAAGTGAGAGGAACCGGGGAGCTGTTTTTT
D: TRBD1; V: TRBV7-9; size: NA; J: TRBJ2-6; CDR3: CASSSTGPSGANVLTF; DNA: TGTGCCAGCAGCTCGACAGGGCCCTCTGGGGCCAACGTCCTGACTTTC
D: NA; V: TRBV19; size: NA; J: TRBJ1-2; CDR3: CASSLGAGNYGYTF; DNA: TGTGCCAGTAGTTTGGGGGCTGGGAACTATGGCTACACCTTC
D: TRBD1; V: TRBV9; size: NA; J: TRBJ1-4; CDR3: CASSGTGGANEKLFF; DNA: TGTGCCAGCAGCGGGACAGGGGGAGCTAATGAAAAACTGTTTTTT
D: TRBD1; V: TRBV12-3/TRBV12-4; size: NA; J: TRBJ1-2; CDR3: CASSPRQGGDYTF; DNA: TGTGCCAGCAGTCCCAGACAGGGGGGGGACTACACCTTC
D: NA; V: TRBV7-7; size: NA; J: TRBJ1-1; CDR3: CASSLLRPDMGTEAFF; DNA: TGTGCCAGCAGCCTCCTCCGTCCGGATATGGGCACTGAAGCTTTCTTT
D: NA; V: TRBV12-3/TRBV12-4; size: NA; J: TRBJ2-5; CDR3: CASSLLNQETQYF; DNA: TGTGCCAGCAGTTTACTAAACCAAGAGACCCAGTACTTC